What follows is one TCR beta chain and its context. This sample is drawn from a study of T cell responses to AZD1222 COVID-19 vaccine. The CDR3 sequence is 15 residues long. Germline CDR1 is SGHRS and CDR2 is YFSETQ. Unmatched junction bases numbered 8, after V lost 3 bases and J lost 9 bases. Here immunoSEQ multiplex PCR was the method, and the copy in TCRdb shows in-frame clones only, minus some. The sample consists of more than 75,000 clones, roughly 87% of them appearing once. The clonotype originates from an adult in good health. This material consisted of peripheral blood, taken on day 0 of AZD1222 vaccination. The V and J genes are TRBV5-1 and TRBJ2-3; the match to TRBD2 covers 12 bases. The CDR3 spells CASSSLAGGEGTQYF. As DNA, the CDR3 is TGCGCCAGCAGCTCACTAGCGGGGGGTGAGGGGACGCAGTATTTT.